Each of the 31 T cell receptor beta chains below was sequenced from the same sample in a study of siplizumab effects on memory and regulatory T cells. Produced via immunoSEQ multiplex PCR; TCRdb's table is partial and in-frame only. Of 100,000 to 120,000 clones detected, roughly 92% appear once; the ten largest clones hold 1% to 1.5%. The sequencing input was CD4+ T cells sorted from blood. These receptor sequences come from a human donor in good health.

The rearrangement joins TRBV2 to TRBJ1-2; 11 positions agree with TRBD1. Per germline, CDR1 SNHLY and CDR2 FYNNEI. This CDR3 region has 15 residues. Losses at the gene ends were 6 bases for V and 5 bases for J; bases not matched to a gene: 8. The CDR3 DNA sequence: TGTGCCAGCAGCGGAAGGGGGACAGGGGGTTATGGCTACACCTTC. Its translation is CASSGRGTGGYGYTF.

The chain couples TRBV4-2 to TRBJ1-1, with D tentatively TRBD1 (5 bases). Trimming took off 7 bases at V and 6 bases at J, with 21 bases between the two ends. Germline-derived CDR1 and CDR2 are LGHNA and YNFKEQ. The CDR3 length is 15 residues. The CDR3 here is CASITGNSADPEAFF. The CDR3, as DNA: TGTGCCAGCATTACAGGCAACAGCGCCGACCCTGAAGCTTTCTTT.

In its sample, this clone was seen a few times. V gene TRBV19 combines with J gene TRBJ1-2; possible D gene TRBD1, 5 bases. The germline CDR1 and CDR2 sequences are LNHDA and SQIVND (reference sequence). V dropped 1 base and J dropped 0 bases, with 12 bases sitting between them. This CDR3 is built from 16 residues. CDR3 residues: CASSIGGTGANYGYTF. The CDR3 nucleotides read TGTGCCAGTAGTATAGGTGGGACGGGAGCTAACTATGGCTACACCTTC.

The chain recombines TRBV7-2 with TRBJ2-6, with D hard to call. V was trimmed by 1 base and J by 2 bases, leaving 15 bases between them. There are 18 residues in the CDR3. In germline, CDR1 is SGHTA, CDR2 FQGNSA. CDR3 sequence (DNA): TGTGCCAGCAGCTTAGGGGTTCCGGCCCGGGCTGGGGCCAACGTCCTGACTTTC. It yields the protein CASSLGVPARAGANVLTF.

The rearrangement links TRBV25-1 to TRBJ2-2; D unresolved. Germline CDR1 MGHDK, CDR2 SYGVNS. There are 15 residues in the CDR3. The ends were cut back, 3 bases at V and 6 bases at J, with 14 bases in the middle. The CDR3 spells CASSDRARTAGELFF. CDR3 coding DNA: TGTGCCAGCAGTGACCGGGCCAGAACCGCCGGGGAGCTGTTTTTT.

The chain employs TRBV11-2 and TRBJ2-2; D ambiguous. The CDR3 is made up of 13 amino acids. CDR1 is SGHAT, CDR2 FQNNGV, per germline. Trimming took 6 bases from V and 5 from J, leaving 10 bases between them. CDR3 protein: CASRPVVTGELFF. For the CDR3, the DNA is TGTGCCAGCAGACCGGTGGTAACCGGGGAGCTGTTTTTT.

A few counts support this clone. The rearrangement uses TRBV27 and TRBJ1-2; D remains ambiguous. Germline V gene lookup returns CDR1 MNHEY and CDR2 SMNVEV (reference sequence). V lost 5 bases and J lost 4, with 14 bases in between. CDR3 length: 14 amino acids. The CDR3 is CASSLKDVGYGYTF. The CDR3, as DNA: TGTGCCAGCAGTCTAAAGGACGTTGGCTATGGCTACACCTTC.

This chain links TRBV5-6 with TRBJ2-1; 8 positions agree with TRBD2. The trim removed 4 bases at V and 0 bases at J, leaving 6 bases unmatched. Germline CDR1 reads SGHDT; CDR2 reads YYEEEE. The CDR3 is 16 residues long. The CDR3: CASSPTGGYSYNEQFF. CDR3 nucleotide sequence: TGTGCCAGCAGCCCAACGGGGGGGTACTCCTACAATGAGCAGTTCTTC.

The J gene is TRBJ2-7, the V gene TRBV5-1; D is perhaps TRBD2 (7 bases). The CDR3 has 15 residues. Trimming cost V 0 bases and J 6 bases, with 16 bases left between them. Germline CDR1 and CDR2: SGHRS and YFSETQ. In DNA form, the CDR3 reads TGCGCCAGCAGCTTGGAGGGGGGGGCGCGAGTCGAGCAGTACTTC. Protein: CASSLEGGARVEQYF. The full variable domain, rest sourced from reference TRBV5-1 and TRBJ2-7, is KAGVTQTPRYLIKTRGQQVTLSCSPISGHRSVSWYQQTPGQGLQFLFEYFSETQRNKGNFPGRFSGRQFSNSRSEMNVSTLELGDSALYLCASSLEGGARVEQYFGPGTRLTVT.

CDR3 DNA: TGTGCCAGTACCGATCGGGGGGTGTCCTACGAGCAGTACTTC. It is translated as CASTDRGVSYEQYF. This chain joins TRBV19 and TRBJ2-7; 7 bases align to TRBD2. With V trimmed by 7 bases and J by 1 base, 7 bases remained unmatched. This CDR3 contains 14 residues. CDR1 is LNHDA, CDR2 SQIVND, per germline (reference sequence).

The chain couples TRBV2 to TRBJ1-5, with a possible D match to TRBD1 (6 bases). V dropped 9 bases and J dropped 7 bases, with 19 bases sitting between them. Germline V gene sequence: CDR1 SNHLY, CDR2 FYNNEI. The CDR3 is made up of 14 amino acids. The CDR3 DNA reads as TGTGCCAGTCACCGGGACACACAGGAGCAGCCCCAGCATTTT. This gives the protein CASHRDTQEQPQHF. The variable domain in full, with the rest retrieved from reference TRBV2 and TRBJ1-5, is EPEVTQTPSHQVTQMGQEVILRCVPISNHLYFYWYRQILGQKVEFLVSFYNNEISEKSEIFDDQFSVERPDGSNFTLKIRSTKLEDSAMYFCASHRDTQEQPQHFGDGTRLSIL.

V is TRBV12-5 and J is TRBJ2-7; D gene unclear. The CDR3 loop spans 13 amino acids. Germline V CDR1 and CDR2: LGHNT, FRNRAP. V was trimmed by 3 bases and J by 6 bases, leaving 12 bases between them. As DNA, the CDR3 is TGTGCTAGTGGTTTAGGAAGGGTTAGCGAGCAGTACTTC. This translates into CASGLGRVSEQYF.

The chain has TRBV19 and TRBJ1-5; no reliable D call. Germline V gene sequence: CDR1 LNHDA, CDR2 SQIVND (reference sequence). The CDR3 spans 15 residues. With 2 bases removed from V and 6 bases from J, the gap between germline ends came to 14 bases. The DNA for the CDR3 is TGTGCCAGTAGTATAAATCAGCGATGGGGTCAGCCCCAGCATTTT. It specifies CASSINQRWGQPQHF.

The gene calls are TRBV27 and TRBJ2-2; unclear D gene. This CDR3 has 15 residues. V lost 3 bases and J 6 bases, leaving 14 bases between the germline ends. Germline CDR1 is MNHEY and CDR2 is SMNVEV (reference sequence). The CDR3 sequence is CASSFMASSPGELFF. The CDR3 DNA follows: TGTGCCAGCAGTTTTATGGCTAGTTCTCCCGGGGAGCTGTTTTTT.

This chain uses TRBV4-1 with TRBJ1-5; weak D call: TRBD1 (5 bases). Germline V CDR1 and CDR2: MGHRA, YSYEKL. The CDR3 length is 15 residues. Deletions cut 0 bases from V and 4 bases from J, with 10 bases between. The CDR3 is CASSQDIQGNQPQHF. As DNA, the CDR3 is TGCGCCAGCAGCCAAGATATCCAGGGAAATCAGCCCCAGCATTTT.

The chain links TRBV29-1 to TRBJ2-7; D call uncertain. The V gene lost 0 bases and the J gene lost 2 bases, with 8 bases spanning the gap. CDR1 and CDR2 (germline): SQVTM, ANQGSEA. This CDR3 has 13 residues. The CDR3 sequence: CSVEDFPAYEQYF. The DNA of the CDR3 is TGCAGCGTTGAAGACTTCCCGGCCTACGAGCAGTACTTC.

In this sample, this clone turned up once. This chain uses TRBV19 with TRBJ1-4, with D perhaps TRBD1 (5 bases). This CDR3 region has 12 residues. V dropped 7 bases and J dropped 11 bases, with 14 bases sitting between them. The V gene's germline CDR1 is LNHDA and CDR2 SQIVND (reference sequence). CDR3 bases: TGTGCCAGTACACCCACGAAGGGGAAACTGTTTTTT. Its protein is CASTPTKGKLFF.

This clone came up once. The V gene is TRBV5-4, the J gene TRBJ2-7; 9 positions agree with TRBD1. CDR1 is SGHNT and CDR2 is YYREEE in the germline V gene (reference sequence). V gave up 4 bases and J gave up 2 bases; unmatched junction bases: 7. CDR3 length: 15 amino acids. CDR3 amino acids: CASSNRGRVPYEQYF. For the CDR3, the DNA is TGTGCCAGCAGCAACAGGGGGCGGGTTCCCTACGAGCAGTACTTC.

The chain couples TRBV7-9 to TRBJ2-5; 8 bases are a match to TRBD1. Per germline, CDR1 SEHNR and CDR2 FQNEAQ (reference sequence). The CDR3 is 14 residues long. V lost 5 bases, J lost 4 bases, and 6 bases stayed unmatched. CDR3 in DNA: TGTGCCAGCAGCCAGGACAGGGTTGGAGAGACCCAGTACTTC. Amino acids: CASSQDRVGETQYF.

The V call is TRBV7-7, the J call TRBJ1-1; D remains ambiguous. The CDR3 spans 13 residues. V was cut by 5 bases and J by 5 bases, with 12 bases left in between. In germline, CDR1 is SSHAT, CDR2 FNYEAQ (reference sequence). The CDR3 coding sequence is TGTGCCAGCAGCGCCGTCCAAGAGACTGAAGCTTTCTTT. Translated, it gives CASSAVQETEAFF.

The J gene is TRBJ1-4, the V gene TRBV5-6; no firm D call. V was pared by 1 base and J by 8 bases, with 12 bases between. CDR1 SGHDT and CDR2 YYEEEE come from the germline V gene. The CDR3 contains 14 residues. Here the CDR3 DNA reads TGTGCCAGCAGCTTGTACAGTTTCTCGGAAAAACTGTTTTTT. As protein: CASSLYSFSEKLFF.

The CDR3 protein is CASSSQARHYEQYF. CDR3 bases: TGTGCCAGCAGCTCTCAGGCGCGACACTACGAGCAGTACTTC. The chain is built from TRBV5-4 and TRBJ2-7, with no clear D. Germline assignment: CDR1 SGHNT and CDR2 YYREEE (reference sequence). V lost 3 bases and J 3 bases, leaving 13 bases between the germline ends. This CDR3 is 14 amino acids long.

The genes are TRBV2 and TRBJ2-7; no reliable D call. The V end lost 2 bases, the J end lost 6 bases, and 5 bases lay between the germline ends. Germline values: CDR1 SNHLY, CDR2 FYNNEI. CDR3 length: 11 amino acids. For the CDR3, the DNA is TGTGCCAGCAGTGAAATGGTCGAGCAGTACTTC. As protein: CASSEMVEQYF.

Comment on this clone: At one end, the junction sequence differs from germline, possibly due to a read error. The V and J genes are TRBV20-1 and TRBJ2-4; no definite D call. Germline CDR1 and CDR2: DFQATT and SNEGSKA (reference sequence). This CDR3 is 9 amino acids long. This chain's CDR3 is CSARDRQIF. The DNA for the CDR3 is TGCAGTGCTAGAGATCGACAAATCTTC.

The J gene is TRBJ2-6, the V gene TRBV4-1; maybe TRBD1 (6 bases). Germline V CDR1 and CDR2: MGHRA, YSYEKL. Trimming cost V 4 bases and J 2 bases, with 15 bases left between them. The CDR3 covers 17 residues. The CDR3 is CASSRGGLVAGANVLTF. CDR3 DNA sequence: TGCGCCAGCAGCCGAGGGGGTTTGGTAGCTGGGGCCAACGTCCTGACTTTC.

The chain couples TRBV6-1 to TRBJ2-5; 8 nucleotides align to TRBD1. This CDR3 is 18 amino acids long. V gave up 0 bases and J gave up 1 base; unmatched junction bases: 10. The germline V gene encodes CDR1 MNHNS and CDR2 SASEGT. CDR3 in amino acids: CASSEAGSGQGFQETQYF. The CDR3 nucleotides read TGTGCCAGCAGTGAAGCGGGCTCCGGACAGGGCTTCCAAGAGACCCAGTACTTC.

This clone has only a few counts. The chain has TRBV10-3 and TRBJ1-5; 7 bases map to TRBD1. Per germline, CDR1 ENHRY and CDR2 SYGVKD. The CDR3 loop spans 13 amino acids. V shed 5 bases and J 5 bases; nucleotides not matched to a gene: 3. CDR3 DNA sequence: TGTGCCATCAGTAGTACAGGGGATCAGCCCCAGCATTTT. It is translated as CAISSTGDQPQHF.

The rearrangement links TRBV6-5 to TRBJ2-7; the D is unclear. The germline V gene has CDR1 MNHEY and CDR2 SVGAGI. CDR3 size: 14 residues. The V and J ends lost 2 bases and 0 bases respectively, with 8 bases between them. The CDR3: CASSYADPSYEQYF. In nucleotides, the CDR3 is TGTGCCAGCAGTTACGCTGACCCCTCCTACGAGCAGTACTTC.

V usage is TRBV30 and J usage is TRBJ2-1; TRBD2 matches 8 bases. V lost 3 bases, J lost 9 bases, and 13 bases stayed unmatched. CDR3 length equals 15 residues. CDR1 is GTSNPN, CDR2 SVGIG, per germline (reference sequence). The CDR3 DNA reads as TGTGCCTGGAGGCGTCCGGGACTAGTTTTGGGTGAGCAGTTCTTC. Translated, it gives CAWRRPGLVLGEQFF.

The J gene is TRBJ1-1, the V gene TRBV28, with D perhaps matching TRBD1 (6 bases). The CDR3 runs to 15 residues. Deletions cut 1 base from V and 4 bases from J, with 13 bases between. CDR1 MDHEN and CDR2 SYDVKM come from the germline V gene. CDR3 amino acids: CASSLSQGGATEAFF. The CDR3 DNA follows: TGTGCCAGCAGTTTATCACAGGGAGGCGCCACTGAAGCTTTCTTT.

The chain couples TRBV19 to TRBJ1-4; D possibly corresponds to TRBD1 (5 bases). Trimming removed 1 base from V and 4 bases from J, with 16 bases in between. The CDR3 length is 17 residues. Germline CDR1 LNHDA, CDR2 SQIVND (reference sequence). CDR3 nucleotide sequence: TGTGCCAGTAGTATAGTAGGCGGGGGACCAAATAATGAAAAACTGTTTTTT. Translated: CASSIVGGGPNNEKLFF. Full variable domain (rest looked up from reference TRBV19 and TRBJ1-4): DGGITQSPKYLFRKEGQNVTLSCEQNLNHDAMYWYRQDPGQGLRLIYYSQIVNDFQKGDIAEGYSVSREKKESFPLTVTSAQKNPTAFYLCASSIVGGGPNNEKLFFGSGTQLSVL.